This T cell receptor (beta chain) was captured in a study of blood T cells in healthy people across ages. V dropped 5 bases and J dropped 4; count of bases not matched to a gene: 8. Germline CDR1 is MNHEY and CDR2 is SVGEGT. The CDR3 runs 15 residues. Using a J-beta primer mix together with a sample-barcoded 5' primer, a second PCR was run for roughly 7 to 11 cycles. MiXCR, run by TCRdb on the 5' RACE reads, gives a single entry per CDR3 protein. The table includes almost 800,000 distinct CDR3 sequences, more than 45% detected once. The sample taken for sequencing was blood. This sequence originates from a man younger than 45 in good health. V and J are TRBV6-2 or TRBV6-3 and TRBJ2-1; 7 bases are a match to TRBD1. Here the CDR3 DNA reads TGTGCCAGCAGTGACAGGGTGGGGGCATACAATGAGCAGTTCTTC. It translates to CASSDRVGAYNEQFF.